These 26 T cell receptor beta chains originate from one sample sequenced in a study of CD8+CD57+ T cells in acquired aplastic anemia. Sequencing was done on patients that had shown CD8+CD57+ cell expansion by flow cytometry. Both TCR beta VDJ combination and CDR3 sequence profiling were carried out. Genomic DNA was the template for this profiling. TCRdb redid the calling of the reads with MiXCR, one entry per CDR3 protein. Among 200,000 to 250,000 distinct CDR3 sequences, more than 40% were seen once, and the ten largest hold 7.8%. Sample: sorted CD4+, CD8+, or CD8+CD57+ T cells (not recorded which) from PBMCs. These receptors all come from a human donor with aplastic anemia.

This clonotype was seen a few times. This chain links TRBV6-2 or TRBV6-3 with TRBJ1-4; the match to TRBD1 covers 7 bases. The junction had 11 bases not matched to a gene; V was cut back by 2 bases and J by 5 bases. Germline-derived CDR1 and CDR2 are MNHEY and SVGEGT. The CDR3 is 17 residues long. CDR3 in DNA: TGTGCCAGCAGTTACCCGAGGCCGGGACAGAACAATGAAAAACTGTTTTTT. It specifies CASSYPRPGQNNEKLFF.

With regard to this clonotype: A clone one base away is much larger, so this may be a read error. V and J are TRBV11-2 and TRBJ2-7, with 9 bases fitting TRBD2. The germline CDR1 and CDR2 sequences are SGHAT and FQNNGV. The CDR3 sequence is 14 residues long. This CDR3 reads CASSGPGLAYEQCF. In DNA, the CDR3 is TGTGCCAGCAGTGGACCGGGACTAGCCTACGAGCAGTGCTTC.

This clonotype appeared many times. The rearrangement uses TRBV6-2 or TRBV6-3 and TRBJ1-2, with D perhaps matching TRBD1 (6 bases). CDR1 is MNHEY, CDR2 SVGEGT, per germline. Trimming shortened V by 3 bases and J by 3 bases, and 14 bases separated the two germline ends. CDR3 length: 15 amino acids. CDR3 amino acids: CASSYNKKGDYGYTF. In nucleotides, the CDR3 is TGTGCCAGCAGTTATAACAAGAAGGGGGACTATGGCTACACCTTC.

Worth noting for this clonotype: A much more abundant neighbour one base away suggests this may be a read error. The chain uses TRBV6-5 and TRBJ2-7; D is perhaps TRBD2 (5 bases). V was cut by 2 bases and J by 7 bases, with 18 bases left in between. Looked up from germline, CDR1 is MNHEY and CDR2 is SVGAGI. This CDR3 is built from 15 residues. CDR3: CASSYRGKAPWEQYF. The CDR3, as DNA: TGTGCCAGCAGTTACAGAGGGAAAGCCCCGTGGGAGCAGTACTTC.

This clonotype was detected once. V usage is TRBV20-1 and J usage is TRBJ1-2, with TRBD1 as a possible D gene (6 bases). The ends were cut back, 6 bases at V and 7 bases at J, with 18 bases in the middle. The CDR3 is 13 residues long. Germline CDR1 reads DFQATT; CDR2 reads SNEGSKA (reference sequence). The CDR3 is CSAGEGGHFGYTF. DNA of the CDR3: TGCAGTGCGGGGGAGGGGGGGCATTTTGGCTACACCTTC.

To note about this clonotype: Just one base apart from a much larger clone, this may be a read error. CDR3 in amino acids: CANSQDFSGGHNEQFF. The CDR3 DNA follows: TGTGCCAACAGCCAAGATTTCAGCGGGGGACACAATGAGCAGTTCTTC. The chain has TRBV4-2 and TRBJ2-1; TRBD2 agrees at 8 bases. In germline, CDR1 is LGHNA, CDR2 YNFKEQ. This CDR3 has 16 amino acids.

In regard to this clonotype: A read error may explain this, as a much larger clone is one base away. V usage is TRBV3-1 and J usage is TRBJ2-3; tentative D call: TRBD2 (6 bases). The CDR3 sequence is 15 residues long. V was shortened by 1 base and J by 1 base, with 9 bases between the two germline ends. Looked up from germline, CDR1 is LGHDT and CDR2 is YNNKEL (reference sequence). The CDR3 bases are TGTGCCAGCAGCCAAGCGTTAGCGGGCACAGATACGCAGTATTTT. Residues: CASSQALAGTDTQYF.

In nucleotides, the CDR3 is TGCAGTGCTGGCCGGGTCCTCTATGGCTACACCTTC. Residues: CSAGRVLYGYTF. This chain links TRBV20-1 with TRBJ1-2, with no clear D. V lost 5 bases and J lost 4, with 11 bases in between. There are 12 residues in the CDR3. CDR1 is DFQATT and CDR2 is SNEGSKA in the germline V gene (reference sequence).

This clonotype has ten or more counts. V is TRBV20-1 and J is TRBJ1-1, with D perhaps matching TRBD1 (5 bases). The V end was cut by 6 bases, the J end by 4 bases, with 24 bases between. Germline CDR1 reads DFQATT; CDR2 reads SNEGSKA (reference sequence). This CDR3 has 16 residues. CDR3 amino acids: CSAPGGGDLVSTEAFF. The CDR3 region has the DNA TGCAGTGCCCCGGGGGGAGGGGACCTAGTCAGCACTGAAGCTTTCTTT.

The chain employs TRBV30 and TRBJ2-1; D tentatively fits TRBD1 or TRBD2 (6 bases each). CDR3 length: 12 amino acids. Trimming left V 7 bases short and J 7 bases short, with 14 bases between. Germline assignment: CDR1 GTSNPN and CDR2 SVGIG (reference sequence). This chain's CDR3 is CALYRGPNEQFF. As DNA, the CDR3 is TGTGCCTTGTACCGGGGGCCAAATGAGCAGTTCTTC.

The chain carries TRBV7-2 and TRBJ2-3; no reliable D call. The CDR3 consists of 17 residues. Trimming stripped 4 bases from V and 4 bases from J, with 21 bases between. Germline CDR1 and CDR2: SGHTA and FQGNSA. This CDR3 reads CASSSITPRVSADTQYF. CDR3 bases: TGTGCCAGCAGCTCCATCACCCCAAGGGTTTCGGCAGATACGCAGTATTTT.

The chain combines TRBV9 with TRBJ2-3, with TRBD2 matching 8 bases. Germline CDR1 and CDR2: SGDLS and YYNGEE. This CDR3 is built from 15 residues. Trimming cost V 5 bases and J 2 bases; bases outside gene matches: 7. CDR3 protein: CASSYGLAATDTQYF. The CDR3 DNA follows: TGTGCCAGCAGTTACGGACTAGCAGCCACAGATACGCAGTATTTT.

V gene TRBV2 combines with J gene TRBJ2-1, with 7 bases fitting TRBD2. Germline-derived CDR1 and CDR2 are SNHLY and FYNNEI. CDR3 length: 16 residues. The trim removed 1 base at V and 14 bases at J, leaving 17 bases unmatched. CDR3 sequence (DNA): TGTGCCAGCAGTGAAGGGGTTGGGACTGCCCCCGGGGGGAAGTTCTTC. This sequence encodes CASSEGVGTAPGGKFF.

This clonotype was recorded a few times. A much larger clone lies a single base off, so this may be a read error. V and J are TRBV27 and TRBJ2-7, with D perhaps matching TRBD1 or TRBD2 (5 bases each). Germline V gene lookup returns CDR1 MNHEY and CDR2 SMNVEV (reference sequence). The V end lost 6 bases, the J end lost 3 bases, and 6 bases lay between the germline ends. This CDR3 spans 11 amino acids. The CDR3 sequence: CASRRGYEQYF. The CDR3 DNA sequence: TGTGCCAGCAGGAGGGGCTACGAGCAGTACTTC.

The chain couples TRBV10-3 to TRBJ2-7; tentatively, D is TRBD1 or TRBD2 (5 bases each). The V end was cut by 1 base, the J end by 6 bases, with 10 bases between. Germline lookup yields CDR1 ENHRY and CDR2 SYGVKD. The CDR3 extends over 13 amino acids. This CDR3 is CAISEWGEGEQYV. The CDR3 DNA reads TGTGCCATCAGTGAGTGGGGCGAGGGCGAGCAGTACGTC.

This clonotype was seen ten or more times. The V and J genes are TRBV6-5 and TRBJ1-2; TRBD1 might be the D (5 bases). There are 14 residues in the CDR3. CDR1 and CDR2 from the germline V gene are MNHEY and SVGAGI. Trimming took off 0 bases at V and 5 bases at J, with 10 bases between the two ends. CDR3 amino acids: CASSYSDIEYGYTF. The CDR3 coding sequence is TGTGCCAGCAGTTACTCGGACATCGAATATGGCTACACCTTC.

Regarding this clonotype: A read error is possible here, since a much larger clone lies one base away. J is TRBJ1-1 and V is TRBV6-1, with 7 nucleotides matching TRBD1. Germline CDR1 is MNHNS and CDR2 is SASEGT. The CDR3 length is 16 residues. The CDR3 loop is CASSYEGALPDTEALF. The CDR3 bases are TGTGCCAGCAGTTACGAGGGGGCGCTTCCAGACACTGAAGCTCTCTTT.

The genes are TRBV2 and TRBJ2-1; the match to TRBD2 covers 15 bases. The CDR3 has 18 residues. Germline V CDR1 and CDR2: SNHLY, FYNNEI. J gave up 5 bases and V 4 bases, and 9 bases lay outside the gene matches. The CDR3 loop is CASSVRTGLAGGDNEQFF. CDR3 sequence (DNA): TGTGCCAGCAGTGTCAGGACCGGACTAGCGGGGGGGGACAATGAGCAGTTCTTC.

Worth noting for this clonotype: Relative to the germline gene, one junction end is altered; a read error may explain this. The V gene is TRBV4-1, the J gene TRBJ1-5; TRBD1 matches at 7 bases. CDR1 is MGHRA and CDR2 is YSYEKL in the germline V gene. This CDR3 is built from 15 residues. This CDR3 reads CASSFLGGGNQPQHF. CDR3 in DNA: TGTGCCAGCAGTTTCCTAGGGGGCGGCAATCAGCCCCAGCATTTT.

This clonotype was counted between two and nine times. The J gene is TRBJ2-3, the V gene TRBV4-1; 9 positions match TRBD2. The germline gives CDR1 MGHRA, CDR2 YSYEKL. V lost 3 bases to trimming and J lost 2 bases; unmatched junction nucleotides: 3. The CDR3 is 15 amino acids. The CDR3 DNA is TGCGCCAGCAGCCAGGGCGGGGGGGCCACAGATACGCAGTATTTT. It is translated as CASSQGGGATDTQYF.

In this sample, this clonotype turned up a few times. The chain recombines TRBV6-4 with TRBJ1-1; TRBD1 aligns across 7 bases. Germline values: CDR1 MRHNA, CDR2 SNTAGT. The CDR3 is made up of 14 amino acids. Unmatched junction bases numbered 5, after V lost 6 bases and J lost 1 base. The CDR3 region is CASSYGTENTEAFF. CDR3 nucleotide sequence: TGTGCCAGCAGCTACGGGACAGAGAACACTGAAGCTTTCTTT.

With respect to this clonotype: A much more abundant neighbour one base away suggests this may be a read error. The chain is built from TRBV30 and TRBJ2-7; D is perhaps TRBD2 (5 bases). CDR3 length: 12 residues. Trimming stripped 7 bases from V and 6 bases from J, with 16 bases between. Germline assignment: CDR1 GTSNPN and CDR2 SVGIG (reference sequence). The CDR3 loop is CAFRRGNGEQYF. The CDR3 DNA follows: TGTGCCTTTAGACGGGGTAACGGCGAGCAGTACTTC. The full variable domain, its missing parts supplied by reference TRBV30 and TRBJ2-7, is SQTIHQWPATLVQPVGSPLSLECTVEGTSNPNLYWYRQAAGRGLQLLFYSVGIGQISSEVPQNLSASRPQDRQFILSSKKLLLSDSGFYLCAFRRGNGEQYFGPGTRLTVT.

This clonotype was detected many times. The J gene is TRBJ1-3, the V gene TRBV27, with D possibly matching TRBD1 (6 bases). Germline CDR1 reads MNHEY; CDR2 reads SMNVEV (reference sequence). With 6 bases removed from V and 1 base from J, the gap between germline ends came to 10 bases. There are 14 residues in the CDR3. CDR3 protein: CASRVQGSGNTIYF. The CDR3 DNA sequence: TGTGCCAGCAGAGTGCAGGGGTCTGGAAACACCATATATTTT.

This rearrangement joins TRBV7-9 to TRBJ1-1, with 11 bases matching TRBD1. Germline V gene sequence: CDR1 SEHNR, CDR2 FQNEAQ (reference sequence). V lost 5 bases and J lost 3; bases outside the gene matches: 5. The CDR3 is made up of 15 amino acids. The CDR3 is CASSELGQGDTEAFF. The CDR3 DNA follows: TGTGCCAGCAGCGAATTGGGACAGGGGGACACTGAAGCTTTCTTT.

V and J are TRBV19 and TRBJ2-4; no clear D. The CDR3 loop spans 13 amino acids. Trimming shortened V by 11 bases and J by 0 bases, and 11 bases separated the two germline ends. Per the germline V gene, CDR1 is LNHDA and CDR2 is SQIVND (reference sequence). Written as DNA, the CDR3 is TGTGCCCCAGAGGACCTAGCCAAAAACATTCAGTACTTC. This codes for CAPEDLAKNIQYF.

This clonotype showed up just a few times. The chain uses TRBV7-9 and TRBJ2-1, with D hard to call. Germline V gene data show CDR1 as SEHNR and CDR2 as FQNEAQ (reference sequence). The CDR3 totals 16 residues. Trimming left V 2 bases short and J 0 bases short, with 11 bases between. This chain's CDR3 is CASSLFLSHSYNEQFF. CDR3 coding DNA: TGTGCCAGCAGCTTATTTTTGTCCCACTCCTACAATGAGCAGTTCTTC.